The present entry profiles one T cell receptor beta chain with its context. The antigen is undetermined. These data come from a study of T cells after yellow fever vaccination. About the research overall: When fractions had low cell numbers, they were prepared with SMART-Seq v4 Ultra Low Input.

UMIs were added to TCR cDNA along with a universal primer site when it was made by 5'RACE template switching. A single record per CDR3 protein comes from TCRdb applying MiXCR to the 5' RACE reads. The sample lists 250,000 to 300,000 distinct CDR3 sequences; around 9.3% were seen once. Study-wide findings and caveats: The CD4 and CD8 compartments had a small share of their clonotypes in common.

Per germline, CDR1 SGHRS and CDR2 YFSETQ. Trimming pared 6 bases from V and 8 bases from J, leaving 15 bases between. The CDR3 totals 14 residues. The chain carries TRBV5-1 and TRBJ1-6, with D perhaps TRBD1 (5 bases). Material: CD4+ T cells sorted from PBMCs, obtained 5 days after the yellow fever booster vaccination. This receptor was taken from a man aged 18 to 29 who received the YFV17D yellow fever vaccine. CDR3 in amino acids: CASTHGGSDSPLHF. The CDR3 region has the DNA TGCGCCAGCACCCATGGGGGGTCGGATTCACCCCTCCACTTT. The entire variable domain, with the rest obtained from reference TRBV5-1 and TRBJ1-6, is as follows: KAGVTQTPRYLIKTRGQQVTLSCSPISGHRSVSWYQQTPGQGLQFLFEYFSETQRNKGNFPGRFSGRQFSNSRSEMNVSTLELGDSALYLCASTHGGSDSPLHFGNGTRLTVT.